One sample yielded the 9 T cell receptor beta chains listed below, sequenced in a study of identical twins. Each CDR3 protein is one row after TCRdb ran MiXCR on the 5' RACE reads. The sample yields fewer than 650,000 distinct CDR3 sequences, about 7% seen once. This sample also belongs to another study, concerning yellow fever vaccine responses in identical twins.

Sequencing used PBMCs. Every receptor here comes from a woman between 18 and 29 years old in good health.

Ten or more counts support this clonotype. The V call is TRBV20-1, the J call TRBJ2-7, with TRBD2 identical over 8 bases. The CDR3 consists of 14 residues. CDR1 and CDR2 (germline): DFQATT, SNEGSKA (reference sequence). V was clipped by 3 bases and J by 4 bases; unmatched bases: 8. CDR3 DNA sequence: TGCAGTGCTAGGGCCAGCGGGGGCTTTTACGAGCAGTACGTC. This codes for CSARASGGFYEQYV.

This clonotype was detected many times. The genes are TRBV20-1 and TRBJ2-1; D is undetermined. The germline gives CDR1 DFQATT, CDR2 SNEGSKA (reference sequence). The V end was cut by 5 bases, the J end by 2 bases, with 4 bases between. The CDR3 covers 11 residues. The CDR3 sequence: CSAPTYNEQFF. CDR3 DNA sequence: TGCAGTGCTCCCACCTACAATGAGCAGTTCTTC.

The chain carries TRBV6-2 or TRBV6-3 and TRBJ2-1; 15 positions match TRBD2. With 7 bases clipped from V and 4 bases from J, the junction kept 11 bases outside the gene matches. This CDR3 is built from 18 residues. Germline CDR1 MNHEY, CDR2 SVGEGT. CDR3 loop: CASIPNGLAGGRYNEQFF. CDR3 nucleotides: TGTGCCAGCATCCCAAATGGACTAGCGGGAGGGAGGTACAATGAGCAGTTCTTC.

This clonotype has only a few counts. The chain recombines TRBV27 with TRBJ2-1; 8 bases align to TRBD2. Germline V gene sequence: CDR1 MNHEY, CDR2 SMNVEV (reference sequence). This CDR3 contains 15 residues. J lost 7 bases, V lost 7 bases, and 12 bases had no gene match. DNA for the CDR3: TGTGCCAGCACCCCGGGGGGAGCGGGGGTAAATGAGCAGTTCTTC. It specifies CASTPGGAGVNEQFF.

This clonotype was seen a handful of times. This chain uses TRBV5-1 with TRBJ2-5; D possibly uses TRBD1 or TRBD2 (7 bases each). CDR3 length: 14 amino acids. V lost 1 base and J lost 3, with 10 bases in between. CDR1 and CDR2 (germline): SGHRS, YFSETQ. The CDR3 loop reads CASSLQGGEETQYF. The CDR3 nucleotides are TGCGCCAGCAGCTTGCAGGGGGGGGAAGAGACCCAGTACTTC.

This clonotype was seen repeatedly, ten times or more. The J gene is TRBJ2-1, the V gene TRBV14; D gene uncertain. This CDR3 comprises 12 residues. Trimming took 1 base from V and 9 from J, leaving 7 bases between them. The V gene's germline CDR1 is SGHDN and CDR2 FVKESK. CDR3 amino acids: CASSQGVGEQFF. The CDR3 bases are TGTGCCAGCAGCCAAGGGGTGGGTGAGCAGTTCTTC.

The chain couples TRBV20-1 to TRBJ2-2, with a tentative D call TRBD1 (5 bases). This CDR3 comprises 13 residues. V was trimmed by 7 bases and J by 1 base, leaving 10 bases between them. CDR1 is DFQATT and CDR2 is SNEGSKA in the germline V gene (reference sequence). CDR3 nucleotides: TGCAGTGGGACACGCCGGAACACCGGGGAGCTGTTTTTT. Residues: CSGTRRNTGELFF.

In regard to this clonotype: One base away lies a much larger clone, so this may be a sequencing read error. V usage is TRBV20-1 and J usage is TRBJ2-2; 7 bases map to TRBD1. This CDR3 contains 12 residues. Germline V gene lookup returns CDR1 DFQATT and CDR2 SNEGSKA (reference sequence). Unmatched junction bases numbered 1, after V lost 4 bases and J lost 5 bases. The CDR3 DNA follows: TGCAGTGCTAAACAGGGGACCGGGGAGCTGTTTTTT. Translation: CSAKQGTGELFF.

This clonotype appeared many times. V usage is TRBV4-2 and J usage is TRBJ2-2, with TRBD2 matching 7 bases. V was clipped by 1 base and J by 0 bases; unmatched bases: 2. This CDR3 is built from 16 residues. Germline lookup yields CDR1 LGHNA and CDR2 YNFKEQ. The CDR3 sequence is CASSQGGGSNTGELFF. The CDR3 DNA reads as TGTGCCAGCAGCCAAGGGGGGGGATCGAACACCGGGGAGCTGTTTTTT.